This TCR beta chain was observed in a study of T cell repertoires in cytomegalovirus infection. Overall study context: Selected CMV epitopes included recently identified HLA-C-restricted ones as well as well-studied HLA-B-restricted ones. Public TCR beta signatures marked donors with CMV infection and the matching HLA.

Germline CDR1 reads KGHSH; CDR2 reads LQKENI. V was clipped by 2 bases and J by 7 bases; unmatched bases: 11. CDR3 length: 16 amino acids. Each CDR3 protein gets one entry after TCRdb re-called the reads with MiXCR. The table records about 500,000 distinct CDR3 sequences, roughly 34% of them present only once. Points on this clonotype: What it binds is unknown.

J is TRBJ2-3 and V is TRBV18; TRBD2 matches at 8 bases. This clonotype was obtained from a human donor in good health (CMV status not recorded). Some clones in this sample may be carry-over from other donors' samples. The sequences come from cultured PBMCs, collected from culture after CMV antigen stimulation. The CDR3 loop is CASSPSPGGAQHTQYF. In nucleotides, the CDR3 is TGTGCCAGCTCACCATCCCCGGGAGGGGCCCAACATACGCAGTATTTT. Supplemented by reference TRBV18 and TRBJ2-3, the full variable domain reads NAGVMQNPRHLVRRRGQEARLRCSPMKGHSHVYWYRQLPEEGLKFMVYLQKENIIDESGMPKERFSAEFPKEGPSILRIQQVVRGDSAAYFCASSPSPGGAQHTQYFGPGTRLTVL.